This entry lists 21 T cell receptor beta chains sequenced from one sample in a study of a mutant IDH1 vaccine in newly diagnosed glioma. Sample time point: baseline, week 1 (first vaccination visit). The sample's treatment: pre-vaccination baseline after standard-of-care therapy. The data were produced by immunoSEQ multiplex PCR, yet TCRdb's version contains in-frame clones alone and is incomplete. The profile covers approximately 52,000 clones, with 65% to 80% appearing a single time and about 1.7% taken by the ten largest. The sequenced sample was PBMCs, obtained from a glioma patient treated with radiotherapy, temozolomide or both. The receptors here all came from a middle-aged woman with glioma.

J is TRBJ1-1 and V is TRBV19, with 11 bases fitting TRBD1. Germline CDR1 LNHDA, CDR2 SQIVND (reference sequence). The CDR3 runs to 15 residues. Trimming took 5 bases from V and 4 from J; bases not matched to a gene: 6. CDR3 residues: CASSLGGQGGTEAFF. CDR3 nucleotide sequence: TGTGCCAGTAGTCTCGGGGGACAGGGGGGCACTGAAGCTTTCTTT.

The chain has TRBV5-5 and TRBJ1-4; 7 positions match TRBD1. Trimming removed 4 bases from V and 5 bases from J; junction bases left unmatched: 11. Germline V CDR1 and CDR2: SGHKS, YYEKEE (reference sequence). This CDR3 is 16 amino acids long. The CDR3 loop is CASSPMMGQRNEKLFF. CDR3 DNA sequence: TGTGCCAGCAGCCCTATGATGGGACAGAGAAATGAAAAACTGTTTTTT.

Only a few counts were recorded for this clone. J is TRBJ1-1 and V is TRBV5-1; 8 bases fit TRBD1. The CDR3 spans 16 residues. Germline V gene lookup returns CDR1 SGHRS and CDR2 YFSETQ. J lost 4 bases, V lost 0 bases, and 8 bases had no gene match. CDR3 DNA sequence: TGCGCCAGCAGCTTGGGCAACAGGGGGTCGGGCACTGAAGCTTTCTTT. It codes for CASSLGNRGSGTEAFF.

This chain uses TRBV10-2 with TRBJ2-7; D gene unclear. The CDR3 loop spans 15 amino acids. Germline CDR1 is WSHSY and CDR2 is SAAADI. V dropped 2 bases and J dropped 6 bases, with 17 bases sitting between them. In DNA, the CDR3 is TGCGCCAGCAGTGAGAAACAGTTTTCCCCTTTCGAGCAGTACTTC. This translates into CASSEKQFSPFEQYF.

This chain uses TRBV5-4 with TRBJ2-1; D may be TRBD2 (5 bases). Germline V gives CDR1 SGHNT, CDR2 YYREEE (reference sequence). The germline V and J ends were trimmed by 2 bases and 8 bases, with 11 bases remaining between them. The CDR3 has 13 residues. In nucleotides, the CDR3 is TGTGCCAGCAGCTTAGGGCAGAGGGATGAGCAGTTCTTC. The encoded protein is CASSLGQRDEQFF.

As regards this clone: A junction end diverges from the germline sequence, so it may reflect a read error. The chain recombines TRBV2 with TRBJ2-7, with D unclear. Germline assignment: CDR1 SNHLY and CDR2 FYNNEI. This CDR3 is built from 12 residues. The CDR3 protein is CAGRTLRGEQYF. CDR3 sequence (DNA): TGTGCCGGCAGGACCCTCCGTGGGGAGCAGTACTTC.

The chain links TRBV27 to TRBJ1-6; no clear D gene. Trimming cost V 1 base and J 5 bases, with 9 bases left between them. CDR1 and CDR2 from the germline V gene are MNHEY and SMNVEV (reference sequence). The CDR3 covers 15 residues. The DNA for the CDR3 is TGTGCCAGCAGTTTATATCTGGGCGATAATTCACCCCTCCACTTT. Amino acid sequence: CASSLYLGDNSPLHF.

This rearrangement joins TRBV7-9 to TRBJ2-3; 9 nucleotides agree with TRBD2. This CDR3 spans 16 amino acids. Germline V CDR1 and CDR2: SEHNR, FQNEAQ (reference sequence). Trimming removed 1 base from V and 2 bases from J; junction bases left unmatched: 4. The CDR3 region has the DNA TGTGCCAGCAGCTTAGGTACTAGCGGGTACACAGATACGCAGTATTTT. It yields the protein CASSLGTSGYTDTQYF.

This chain joins TRBV27 and TRBJ2-3; either TRBD1 or TRBD2 may supply D (5 bases each). Germline CDR1 MNHEY, CDR2 SMNVEV (reference sequence). This CDR3 is built from 15 residues. The V end was cut by 2 bases, the J end by 0 bases, with 9 bases between. The CDR3: CASSLGGPSTDTQYF. As DNA, the CDR3 is TGTGCCAGCAGTTTAGGGGGTCCCAGCACAGATACGCAGTATTTT.

The chain joins TRBV6-6 to TRBJ2-7, with 10 nucleotides matching TRBD1. Germline CDR1 and CDR2: MNHNY and SVGAGI (reference sequence). The CDR3 has 16 residues. V lost 6 bases and J lost 2; bases outside the gene matches: 10. CDR3 sequence (DNA): TGTGCCAGCAGCCCACCGGGACAGGGGACGACCTACGAGCAGTACTTC. Translating gives CASSPPGQGTTYEQYF.

In nucleotides, the CDR3 is TGTGCCAGCAGCTCAGGGGGCGATCAGCCCCAGCATTTT. This codes for CASSSGGDQPQHF. The chain is built from TRBV13 and TRBJ1-5, with 8 bases lining up with TRBD1. The ends lost 4 bases at V and 5 bases at J; junction bases unmatched: 1. Germline V gives CDR1 PRHDT, CDR2 FYEKMQ (reference sequence). The CDR3 extends over 13 amino acids.

The V call is TRBV7-2, the J call TRBJ1-3; the D gene is possibly TRBD1 (5 bases). Germline V CDR1 and CDR2: SGHTA, FQGNSA. This CDR3 comprises 16 residues. Trimming took 0 bases from V and 1 from J, leaving 10 bases between them. The chain's CDR3 is CASSLAWKGSGNTIYF. The CDR3 DNA reads as TGTGCCAGCAGCTTAGCGTGGAAGGGGTCTGGAAACACCATATATTTT.

CDR3 protein: CASSPGTGHNQPQHF. The CDR3, as DNA: TGTGCCAGCAGCCCCGGGACAGGACACAATCAGCCCCAGCATTTT. The genes are TRBV6-5 and TRBJ1-5; 8 bases fit TRBD1. Germline V gene sequence: CDR1 MNHEY, CDR2 SVGAGI. The CDR3 loop spans 15 amino acids. V trimming: 6 bases; J trimming: 3 bases; junction bases outside the gene matches: 7.

The rearrangement uses TRBV18 and TRBJ1-2, with 8 nucleotides matching TRBD1. The V gene's germline CDR1 is KGHSH and CDR2 LQKENI. Losses at the gene ends were 2 bases for V and 0 bases for J; bases not matched to a gene: 8. The CDR3 loop spans 17 amino acids. The CDR3 region is CASSPDRGLGSNYGYTF. The CDR3 DNA is TGTGCCAGCTCACCAGACAGGGGACTCGGGTCTAACTATGGCTACACCTTC.

This clone was picked up a small number of times. The chain has TRBV30 and TRBJ1-1; 7 bases match TRBD1. CDR1 and CDR2 (germline): GTSNPN, SVGIG (reference sequence). The junction had 5 bases not matched to a gene; V was cut back by 2 bases and J by 8 bases. This CDR3 spans 12 amino acids. The CDR3 region is CAWSPRGAEAFF. CDR3 DNA sequence: TGTGCCTGGAGTCCCAGGGGGGCCGAAGCTTTCTTT.

The rearrangement uses TRBV5-1 and TRBJ2-7; 7 bases fit TRBD1. V lost 1 base, J lost 4 bases, and 5 bases stayed unmatched. Germline loops: CDR1 SGHRS, CDR2 YFSETQ. CDR3 length equals 14 residues. The CDR3 sequence is CASSLRDRSYEQYF. CDR3 sequence (DNA): TGCGCCAGCAGCTTGAGGGACAGAAGTTACGAGCAGTACTTC.

The chain is built from TRBV19 and TRBJ2-3, with D possibly being TRBD1 or TRBD2 (5 bases each). The V gene lost 7 bases and the J gene lost 5 bases, with 22 bases spanning the gap. Per germline, CDR1 LNHDA and CDR2 SQIVND (reference sequence). The CDR3 runs to 16 residues. CDR3 residues: CASKLEGTSSRDTQYF. Here the CDR3 DNA reads TGTGCCAGTAAGCTCGAGGGGACCTCTTCTCGAGATACGCAGTATTTT.

This clone counts as medium-sized. The rearrangement uses TRBV7-8 and TRBJ2-2; D might be TRBD2 (6 bases). Germline loops: CDR1 SGHVS, CDR2 FQNEAQ. V was shortened by 3 bases and J by 2 bases, with 10 bases between the two germline ends. The CDR3 length is 15 residues. The CDR3 bases are TGTGCCAGCAGCTTCGGAGGGCCTAACACCGGGGAGCTGTTTTTT. Amino acids: CASSFGGPNTGELFF.

This clone turned up a few times. This chain joins TRBV18 and TRBJ1-1; D is unclear. The V end was cut by 3 bases, the J end by 3 bases, with 11 bases between. In germline, CDR1 is KGHSH, CDR2 LQKENI. This CDR3 has 14 amino acids. CDR3: CASSPPPTDTEAFF. In DNA, the CDR3 is TGTGCCAGCTCACCTCCCCCTACGGACACTGAAGCTTTCTTT.

The chain carries TRBV7-2 and TRBJ1-5; D unresolved. This CDR3 contains 13 residues. CDR1 is SGHTA and CDR2 is FQGNSA in the germline V gene. The germline V and J ends were trimmed by 5 bases and 4 bases, with 9 bases remaining between them. The CDR3 coding sequence is TGTGCCAGCAGCAACGACAAGAATCAGCCCCAGCATTTT. Translation gives CASSNDKNQPQHF.

This chain links TRBV5-1 with TRBJ2-1; D might be TRBD2 (6 bases). V gave up 4 bases and J gave up 7 bases, with 6 bases separating them. CDR3 length: 11 amino acids. Germline CDR1 is SGHRS and CDR2 is YFSETQ. CDR3 in amino acids: CASSGRNEQFF. The CDR3 region has the DNA TGCGCCAGCAGCGGGAGGAATGAGCAGTTCTTC.